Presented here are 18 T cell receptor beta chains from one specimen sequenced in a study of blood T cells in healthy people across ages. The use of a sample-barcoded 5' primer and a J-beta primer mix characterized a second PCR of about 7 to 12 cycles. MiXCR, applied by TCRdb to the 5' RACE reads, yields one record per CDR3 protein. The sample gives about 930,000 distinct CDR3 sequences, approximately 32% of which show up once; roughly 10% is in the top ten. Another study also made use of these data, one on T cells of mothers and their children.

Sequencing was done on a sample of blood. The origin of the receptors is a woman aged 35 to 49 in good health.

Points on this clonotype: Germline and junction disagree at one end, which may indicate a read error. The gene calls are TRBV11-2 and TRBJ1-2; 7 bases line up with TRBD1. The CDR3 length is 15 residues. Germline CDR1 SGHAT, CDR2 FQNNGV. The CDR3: CAGSPAGTASFQGTF. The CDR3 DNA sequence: TGTGCCGGCAGCCCCGCGGGGACAGCGTCTTTCCAAGGCACCTTC. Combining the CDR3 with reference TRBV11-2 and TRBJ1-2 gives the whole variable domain EAGVAQSPRYKIIEKRQSVAFWCNPISGHATLYWYQQILGQGPKLLIQFQNNGVVDDSQLPKDRFSAERLKGVDSTLKIQPAKLEDSAVYLCAGSPAGTASFQGTFGSGTRLTVV.

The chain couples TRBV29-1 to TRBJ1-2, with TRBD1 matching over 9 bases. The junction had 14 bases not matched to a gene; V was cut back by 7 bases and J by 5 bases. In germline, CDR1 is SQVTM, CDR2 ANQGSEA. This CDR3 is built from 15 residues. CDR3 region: CSAVPGQGSTYGYTF. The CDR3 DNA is TGCAGCGCCGTCCCGGGACAGGGATCCACTTATGGCTACACCTTC.

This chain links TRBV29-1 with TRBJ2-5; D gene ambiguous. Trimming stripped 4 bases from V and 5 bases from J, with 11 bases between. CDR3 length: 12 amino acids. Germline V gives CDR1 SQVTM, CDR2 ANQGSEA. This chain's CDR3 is CSVGREAETQYF. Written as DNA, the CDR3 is TGCAGCGTTGGAAGGGAAGCGGAGACCCAGTACTTC.

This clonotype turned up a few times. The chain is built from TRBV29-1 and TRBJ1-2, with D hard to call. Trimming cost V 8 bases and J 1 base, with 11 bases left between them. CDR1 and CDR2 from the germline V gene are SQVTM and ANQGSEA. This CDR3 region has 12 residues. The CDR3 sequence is CSMTGDNYGYTF. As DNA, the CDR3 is TGCAGCATGACCGGGGATAACTATGGCTACACCTTC.

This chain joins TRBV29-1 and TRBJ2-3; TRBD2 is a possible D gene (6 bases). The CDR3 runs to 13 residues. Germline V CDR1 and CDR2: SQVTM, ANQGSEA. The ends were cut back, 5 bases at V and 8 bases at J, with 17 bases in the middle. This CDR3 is CSVLLASQGTQYF. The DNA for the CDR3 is TGCAGCGTTTTACTAGCCTCCCAGGGTACGCAGTATTTT.

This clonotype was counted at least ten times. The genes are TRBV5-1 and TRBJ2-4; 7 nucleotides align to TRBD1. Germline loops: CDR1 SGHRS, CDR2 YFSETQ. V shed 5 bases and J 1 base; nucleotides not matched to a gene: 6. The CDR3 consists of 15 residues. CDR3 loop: CASRSLQGAKNIQYF. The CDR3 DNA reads TGCGCCAGCAGATCGTTACAGGGGGCCAAAAACATTCAGTACTTC.

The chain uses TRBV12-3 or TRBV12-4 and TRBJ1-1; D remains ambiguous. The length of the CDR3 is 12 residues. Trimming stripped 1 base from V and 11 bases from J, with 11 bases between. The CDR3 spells CASSLGVPWAFF. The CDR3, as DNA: TGTGCCAGCAGTTTAGGGGTTCCCTGGGCTTTCTTT.

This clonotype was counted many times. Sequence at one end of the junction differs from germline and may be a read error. The CDR3 here is CASSIGASQETQYF. The CDR3 coding sequence is TGTGCTAGCAGCATCGGGGCAAGTCAAGAGACCCAGTACTTC. The V gene is TRBV7-7, the J gene TRBJ2-5; D may match TRBD1 or TRBD2 (5 bases each). Germline CDR1 reads SSHAT; CDR2 reads FNYEAQ (reference sequence). CDR3 length: 14 residues.

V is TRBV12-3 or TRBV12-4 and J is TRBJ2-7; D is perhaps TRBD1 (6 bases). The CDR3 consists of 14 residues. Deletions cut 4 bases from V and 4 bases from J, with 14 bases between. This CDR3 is CASSSGTRGYEQYF. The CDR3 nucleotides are TGTGCCAGCAGTTCCGGGACAAGGGGGTACGAGCAGTACTTC.

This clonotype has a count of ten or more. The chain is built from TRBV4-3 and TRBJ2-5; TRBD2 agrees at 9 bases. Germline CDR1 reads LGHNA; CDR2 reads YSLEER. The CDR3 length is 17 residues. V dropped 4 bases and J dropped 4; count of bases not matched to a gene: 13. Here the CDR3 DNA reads TGCGCCAGCAGCCCGGAGCGGGGGGCCGGTCTGGGAGAGACCCAGTACTTC. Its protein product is CASSPERGAGLGETQYF.

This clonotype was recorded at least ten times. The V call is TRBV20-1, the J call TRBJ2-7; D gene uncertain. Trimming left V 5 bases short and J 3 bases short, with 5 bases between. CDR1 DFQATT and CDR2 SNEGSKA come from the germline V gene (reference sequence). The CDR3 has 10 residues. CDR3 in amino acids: CSALDYEQYF. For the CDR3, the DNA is TGCAGTGCTCTCGACTACGAGCAGTACTTC.

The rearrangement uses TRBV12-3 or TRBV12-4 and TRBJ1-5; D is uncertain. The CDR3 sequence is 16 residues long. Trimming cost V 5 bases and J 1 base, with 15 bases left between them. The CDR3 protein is CASSRQAATSNQPQHF. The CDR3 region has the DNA TGTGCCAGCAGTCGCCAGGCCGCGACCAGCAATCAGCCCCAGCATTTT.

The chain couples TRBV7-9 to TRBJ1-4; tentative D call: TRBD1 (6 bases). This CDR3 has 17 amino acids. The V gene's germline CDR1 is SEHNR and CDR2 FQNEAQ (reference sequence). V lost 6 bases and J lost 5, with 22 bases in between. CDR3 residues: CASSSPGQLPDNEKLFF. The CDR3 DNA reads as TGTGCCAGCAGTTCCCCCGGACAGCTTCCCGACAATGAAAAACTGTTTTTT.

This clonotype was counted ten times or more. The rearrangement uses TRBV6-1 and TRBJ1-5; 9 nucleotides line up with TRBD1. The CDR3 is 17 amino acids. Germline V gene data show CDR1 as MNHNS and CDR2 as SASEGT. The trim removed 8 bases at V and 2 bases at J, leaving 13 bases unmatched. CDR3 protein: CASRRGTGLYGNQPQHF. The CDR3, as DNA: TGTGCCAGCCGTCGGGGGACAGGGCTGTATGGCAATCAGCCCCAGCATTTT.

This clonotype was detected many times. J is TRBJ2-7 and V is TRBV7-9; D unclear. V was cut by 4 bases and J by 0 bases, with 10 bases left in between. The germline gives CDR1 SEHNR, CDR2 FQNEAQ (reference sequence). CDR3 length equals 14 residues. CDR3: CASSSVGDSYEQYF. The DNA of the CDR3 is TGTGCCAGCAGCTCCGTTGGCGACTCCTACGAGCAGTACTTC. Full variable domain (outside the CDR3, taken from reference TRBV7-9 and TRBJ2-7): DTGVSQNPRHKITKRGQNVTFRCDPISEHNRLYWYRQTLGQGPEFLTYFQNEAQLEKSRLLSDRFSAERPKGSFSTLEIQRTEQGDSAMYLCASSSVGDSYEQYFGPGTRLTVT.

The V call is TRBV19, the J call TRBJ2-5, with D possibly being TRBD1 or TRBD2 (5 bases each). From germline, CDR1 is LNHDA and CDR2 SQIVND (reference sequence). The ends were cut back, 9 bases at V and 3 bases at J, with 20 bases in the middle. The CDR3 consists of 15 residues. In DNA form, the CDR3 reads TGTGCCAGCAAGAGCGGACACCAGCGTGAAGAGACCCAGTACTTC. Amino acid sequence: CASKSGHQREETQYF.

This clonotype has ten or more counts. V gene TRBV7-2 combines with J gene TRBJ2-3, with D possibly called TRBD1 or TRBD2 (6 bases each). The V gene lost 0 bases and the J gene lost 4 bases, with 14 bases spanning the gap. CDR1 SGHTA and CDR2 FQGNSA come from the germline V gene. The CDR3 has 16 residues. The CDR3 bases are TGTGCCAGCAGCTTAGCGGGGGGCATTGGCGCAGATACGCAGTATTTT. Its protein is CASSLAGGIGADTQYF. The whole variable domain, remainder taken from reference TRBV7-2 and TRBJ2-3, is GAGVSQSPSNKVTEKGKDVELRCDPISGHTALYWYRQSLGQGLEFLIYFQGNSAPDKSGLPSDRFSAERTGGSVSTLTIQRTQQEDSAVYLCASSLAGGIGADTQYFGPGTRLTVL.

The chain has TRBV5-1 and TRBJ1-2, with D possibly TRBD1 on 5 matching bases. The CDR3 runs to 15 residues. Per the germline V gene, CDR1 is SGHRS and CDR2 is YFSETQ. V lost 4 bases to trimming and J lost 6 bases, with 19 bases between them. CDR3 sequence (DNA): TGCGCCAGCAGCCCCGTCCCGGGGACCTTGAATGGCTACACCTTC. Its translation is CASSPVPGTLNGYTF.